This entry lists 13 T cell receptor beta chains sequenced from one sample in a study of CD8+ T cells in alopecia areata. Sample treatment: oral pan-JAK inhibitor, 5-10 mg twice daily. RNA was isolated and reverse transcribed to cDNA, the sequencing template. Method: immunoSEQ multiplex PCR; TCRdb's copy keeps in-frame clones and lacks some. The sample includes around 170,000 clones, around 49% of them seen just once. Sample: CD8+ T cells sorted from blood, taken between weeks 51 and 54, from a patient treated with tofacitinib. The receptors originated from a human donor with alopecia areata.

V usage is TRBV10-3 and J usage is TRBJ1-2; TRBD1 might be the D (6 bases). The length of the CDR3 is 14 residues. Trimming took 2 bases from V and 4 from J, leaving 11 bases between them. Germline CDR1 reads ENHRY; CDR2 reads SYGVKD. CDR3 nucleotides: TGTGCCATCAGTGAGGCCGGACAGATCTATGGCTACACCTTC. Amino acid sequence: CAISEAGQIYGYTF.

The V call is TRBV10-3, the J call TRBJ2-5, with a possible D match to TRBD1 (5 bases). The CDR3 has 11 amino acids. Germline V gene data show CDR1 as ENHRY and CDR2 as SYGVKD. V was pared by 11 bases and J by 4 bases, with 11 bases between. CDR3 nucleotides: TGTGCCGCAGGGTCTCCAGAGACCCAGTACTTC. The encoded protein is CAAGSPETQYF.

This chain connects TRBV6-5 to TRBJ1-6; D ambiguous. The CDR3 covers 15 residues. Germline V CDR1 and CDR2: MNHEY, SVGAGI. V shed 2 bases and J shed 5 bases, with 10 bases lying between them. The CDR3 sequence is CASSYKGGNNSPLHF. The CDR3 nucleotides read TGTGCCAGCAGTTACAAGGGTGGGAATAATTCACCCCTCCACTTT.

This clone was counted a few times. The chain is built from TRBV13 and TRBJ2-7; weak D call: TRBD1 (6 bases). CDR1 and CDR2 (germline): PRHDT, FYEKMQ (reference sequence). The V and J ends lost 5 bases and 3 bases respectively, with 20 bases between them. The CDR3 consists of 16 residues. The CDR3 DNA sequence: TGTGCCAGCAGCCCCTCGACCGGGACATTTGACTACGAGCAGTACTTC. Translation gives CASSPSTGTFDYEQYF.

This clone occurred a few times. The V gene is TRBV4-1, the J gene TRBJ1-2; possibly TRBD1 for D (5 bases). Germline assignment: CDR1 MGHRA and CDR2 YSYEKL. CDR3 length equals 14 residues. V lost 3 bases and J 4 bases, leaving 12 bases between the germline ends. CDR3 sequence: CASSHQGGGYGYTF. The CDR3 DNA reads TGCGCCAGCAGCCACCAAGGCGGGGGCTATGGCTACACCTTC.

The J gene is TRBJ1-2, the V gene TRBV11-2, with 9 bases fitting TRBD1. The CDR3 has 15 residues. After removal of 5 bases from V and 8 bases from J, the junction contained 12 bases not matched to a gene. CDR1 and CDR2 from the germline V gene are SGHAT and FQNNGV. CDR3 loop: CASSPLVGDRVGYTF. DNA for the CDR3: TGTGCCAGCAGCCCCTTAGTGGGGGACAGGGTCGGCTACACCTTC.

The chain links TRBV7-8 to TRBJ2-2; D is perhaps TRBD1 (5 bases). CDR3 length: 15 amino acids. Trimming took 3 bases from V and 5 from J, leaving 13 bases between them. Germline V gene data show CDR1 as SGHVS and CDR2 as FQNEAQ. The CDR3 loop reads CASSFLRGWTGELFF. Here the CDR3 DNA reads TGTGCCAGCAGCTTCTTAAGGGGATGGACCGGGGAGCTGTTTTTT.

The gene calls are TRBV27 and TRBJ1-5, with a weak D call TRBD1 (5 bases). Germline V CDR1 and CDR2: MNHEY, SMNVEV (reference sequence). The CDR3 runs to 14 residues. The V gene lost 3 bases and the J gene lost 4 bases, with 10 bases spanning the gap. CDR3 nucleotides: TGTGCCAGCAGTTTTCAGGGCCGGAATCAGCCCCAGCATTTT. Translation: CASSFQGRNQPQHF.

The CDR3 DNA reads TGTGCCAGTAGAGACCTCGACAGGGTTTGGCAGCCCCAGCATTTT. Protein sequence: CASRDLDRVWQPQHF. V gene TRBV19 combines with J gene TRBJ1-5; 7 bases match TRBD1. Germline assignment: CDR1 LNHDA and CDR2 SQIVND (reference sequence). V shed 6 bases, J shed 7 bases, and the junction held 12 bases outside the gene matches. The CDR3 extends over 15 amino acids.

The chain employs TRBV5-1 and TRBJ2-5, with D perhaps being TRBD1 or TRBD2 (5 bases each). CDR3 size: 13 residues. The germline V and J ends were trimmed by 4 bases and 1 base, with 8 bases remaining between them. Germline values: CDR1 SGHRS, CDR2 YFSETQ. CDR3 bases: TGCGCCAGCAGCATGGGACCCCAAGAGACCCAGTACTTC. It is translated as CASSMGPQETQYF.

The table lists this clone with a count of one. This sequence joins TRBV6-1 and TRBJ1-1; the D is unclear. The CDR3 has 13 residues. Trimming shortened V by 1 base and J by 5 bases, and 8 bases separated the two germline ends. Germline-derived CDR1 and CDR2 are MNHNS and SASEGT. Here the CDR3 reads CASSEDGVTEAFF. In DNA form, the CDR3 reads TGTGCCAGCAGTGAAGACGGGGTTACTGAAGCTTTCTTT.

The rearrangement links TRBV7-2 to TRBJ2-3, with D perhaps matching TRBD2 (5 bases). The V gene's germline CDR1 is SGHTA and CDR2 FQGNSA. Trimming cost V 2 bases and J 5 bases, with 11 bases left between them. The length of the CDR3 is 14 residues. The CDR3 here is CASSLRGLIDTQYF. The CDR3 DNA follows: TGTGCCAGCAGCTTACGAGGGTTGATAGATACGCAGTATTTT.

This chain connects TRBV9 to TRBJ2-2, with 8 positions matching TRBD1. Looked up from germline, CDR1 is SGDLS and CDR2 is YYNGEE. V gave up 0 bases and J gave up 1 base; unmatched junction bases: 8. The CDR3 sequence is 18 residues long. CDR3 protein: CASSVDRGITGNTGELFF. The CDR3 DNA follows: TGTGCCAGCAGCGTAGACAGGGGGATAACCGGGAACACCGGGGAGCTGTTTTTT.